This T cell receptor beta chain derives from a study of human T cells and chemical hapten exposure. TCRdb processed the RACE reads anew with MiXCR; each CDR3 protein has one entry. Among some 82,000 distinct CDR3 sequences listed, over 8.5% were seen once. This clonotype was seen only a few times. As yet, its antigen is unknown. General observations from the study: PT1 expanded TCR counts and patch test score were linked, and their correlation was positive.

Time point noted: patch test 1, 2 weeks after DPC sensitization. Treatment described: therapeutic diphenylcyclopropenone sensitization with weekly scalp DPC. At every patch-test visit, blood was drawn before the patch test was applied. Patients had alopecia, were aged 18 to 70, and were not pregnant. V lost 6 bases and J lost 0, with 8 bases in between. Germline assignment: CDR1 DFQATT and CDR2 SNEGSKA (reference sequence). This CDR3 comprises 13 residues. The receptor was isolated from a woman aged 50 to 60 with alopecia areata. Some clones in this sample may be carry-over from other donors' samples. The sample was whole blood, taken in connection with sensitization to the hapten diphenylcyclopropenone (DPC). This rearrangement joins TRBV20-1 to TRBJ2-2, with D maybe TRBD1 (6 bases). The CDR3 protein is CSARTANTGELFF. In DNA, the CDR3 is TGCAGTGCCAGGACAGCGAACACCGGGGAGCTGTTTTTT.